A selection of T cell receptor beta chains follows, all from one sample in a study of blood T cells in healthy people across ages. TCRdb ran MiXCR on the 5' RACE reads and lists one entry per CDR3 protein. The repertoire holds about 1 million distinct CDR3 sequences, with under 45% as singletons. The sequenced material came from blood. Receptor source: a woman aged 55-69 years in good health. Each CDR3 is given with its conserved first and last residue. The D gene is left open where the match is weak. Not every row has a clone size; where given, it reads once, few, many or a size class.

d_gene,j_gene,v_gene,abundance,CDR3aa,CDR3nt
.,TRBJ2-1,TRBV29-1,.,CSVNQGTLYNEQFF,TGCAGCGTCAACCAGGGGACTCTCTACAATGAGCAGTTCTTC
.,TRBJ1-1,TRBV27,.,CASSFSPGTEAFF,TGTGCCAGCAGTTTTAGTCCCGGCACTGAAGCTTTCTTT
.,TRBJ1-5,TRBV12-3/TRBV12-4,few,CASSRQGRSNQPQHF,TGTGCCAGCAGCCGTCAGGGGCGAAGCAATCAGCCCCAGCATTTT
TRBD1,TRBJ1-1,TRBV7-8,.,CVSSPDRVPLSNTEAFF,TGTGTCAGCAGCCCCGACAGGGTTCCCCTGAGTAACACTGAAGCTTTCTTT
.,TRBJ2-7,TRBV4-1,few,CASSRKIAGEGTGEQYF,TGCGCCAGCAGCCGGAAAATAGCCGGTGAAGGGACGGGCGAGCAGTACTTC
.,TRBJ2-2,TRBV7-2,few,CASSPIGSRRGELFF,TGTGCCAGCAGCCCTATAGGTTCTCGGCGCGGGGAGCTGTTTTTT
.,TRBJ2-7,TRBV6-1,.,CASSGGVNEQYF,TGTGCCAGCAGTGGGGGGGTCAACGAGCAGTACTTC
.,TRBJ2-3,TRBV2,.,CASSLDLRGDTQYF,TGTGCCAGCAGCTTAGACTTGAGGGGAGATACGCAGTATTTT
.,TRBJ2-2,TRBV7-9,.,CASTPWGGTGELFF,TGTGCCAGCACCCCCTGGGGTGGCACCGGGGAGCTGTTTTTT
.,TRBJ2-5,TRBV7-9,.,CASTLGARETQYF,TGTGCCAGCACCCTGGGAGCGCGGGAGACCCAGTACTTC
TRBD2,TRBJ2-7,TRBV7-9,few,CASSRTSGRASEQYF,TGTGCCAGCAGCCGGACTAGCGGGAGGGCCTCCGAGCAGTACTTC
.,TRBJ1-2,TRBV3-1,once,CASSPVRALSSYTF,TGTGCCAGCAGCCCCGTCAGGGCGCTATCTAGCTACACCTTC
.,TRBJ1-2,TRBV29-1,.,CSVPGPNYGYTF,TGCAGCGTTCCGGGACCTAACTATGGCTACACCTTC
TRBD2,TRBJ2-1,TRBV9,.,CASSSRSGNSYNEQFF,TGTGCCAGCAGCTCCAGAAGCGGGAACTCCTACAATGAGCAGTTCTTC
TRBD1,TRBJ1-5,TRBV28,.,CASKGQGKEGSNQPQHF,TGTGCCAGCAAAGGACAGGGAAAGGAGGGTAGCAATCAGCCCCAGCATTTT
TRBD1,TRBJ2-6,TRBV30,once,CASTRTGSRGANVLTF,TGTGCCTCTACGCGGACAGGGAGCAGGGGGGCCAACGTCCTGACTTTC
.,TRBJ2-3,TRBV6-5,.,CASSYRPPGPGSTDTQYF,TGTGCCAGCAGTTACCGACCTCCAGGACCGGGAAGCACAGATACGCAGTATTTT
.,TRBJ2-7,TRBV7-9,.,CASSLGARQYF,TGTGCCAGCAGCTTGGGGGCGCGGCAGTACTTC
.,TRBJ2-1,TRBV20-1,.,CSAIYRDQNYNERFF,TGCAGTGCTATCTACAGAGACCAAAACTACAATGAGCGGTTCTTC
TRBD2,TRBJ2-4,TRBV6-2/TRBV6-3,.,CASSYPLAGVLRNIQYF,TGTGCCAGCAGTTACCCCCTAGCGGGAGTCTTAAGAAACATTCAGTACTTC
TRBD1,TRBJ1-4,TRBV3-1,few,CASSRWNRGGFEKLFF,TGTGCCAGCAGCCGCTGGAACAGGGGGGGTTTTGAAAAACTGTTTTTT
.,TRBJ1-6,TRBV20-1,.,CSVEGVSPLHF,TGCAGTGTGGAGGGTGTTTCACCCCTCCACTTT
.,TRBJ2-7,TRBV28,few,CASSLAGQYEQYF,TGTGCCAGCAGTTTAGCAGGACAGTACGAGCAGTACTTC
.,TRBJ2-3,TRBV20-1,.,CSTGGARGDTQYF,TGCAGTACCGGCGGGGCAAGAGGGGATACGCAGTATTTT
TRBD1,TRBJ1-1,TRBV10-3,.,CAISESPRDRAAFF,TGTGCCATCAGTGAGTCACCTCGGGACAGGGCGGCTTTCTTT
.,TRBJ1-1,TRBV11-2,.,CASSLSLTNTEAFF,TGTGCCAGCAGCTTAAGTTTAACTAACACTGAAGCTTTCTTT
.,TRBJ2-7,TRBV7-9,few,CASSSDGTYYEQYF,TGTGCCAGCAGCTCGGACGGGACTTACTACGAGCAGTACTTC
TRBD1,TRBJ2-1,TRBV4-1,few,CASSPDRGRDNEQFF,TGCGCCAGCAGCCCAGACAGGGGTCGGGACAATGAGCAGTTCTTC
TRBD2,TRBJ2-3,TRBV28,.,CASSLADGSGGETDTQYF,TGTGCCAGCAGTTTGGCGGATGGTAGCGGGGGCGAAACAGATACGCAGTATTTT
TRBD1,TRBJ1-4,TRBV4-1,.,CASSQGQGAANEKLFF,TGCGCCAGCAGCCAGGGACAGGGGGCAGCTAATGAAAAACTGTTTTTT
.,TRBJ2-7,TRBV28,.,CASVVGSEISYEQYF,TGTGCCAGCGTAGTGGGCTCCGAAATCTCCTACGAGCAGTACTTC
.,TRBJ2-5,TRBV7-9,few,CASSPFRGAGETQYF,TGTGCCAGCAGCCCTTTTCGGGGGGCAGGAGAGACCCAGTACTTC
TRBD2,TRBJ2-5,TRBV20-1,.,CSASGGTSGETQYF,TGCAGTGCTAGCGGCGGGACTAGCGGAGAGACCCAGTACTTC
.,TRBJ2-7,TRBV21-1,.,CASSQADRGYEQYF,TGTGCCAGCAGCCAGGCAGACAGGGGCTACGAGCAGTACTTC
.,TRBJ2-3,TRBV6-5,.,CASSYYGDGRDTQYF,TGTGCCAGCAGTTACTATGGAGACGGACGGGATACGCAGTATTTT
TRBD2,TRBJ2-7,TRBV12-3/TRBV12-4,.,CASSSRTSGYIYEQYF,TGTGCCAGCAGTTCGAGGACTAGCGGGTACATCTACGAGCAGTACTTC
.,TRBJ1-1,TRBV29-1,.,CSVRKSDTEAFF,TGCAGCGTTAGAAAATCGGACACTGAAGCTTTCTTT
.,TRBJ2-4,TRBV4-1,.,CASSQDIGSGKNIQYF,TGCGCCAGCAGCCAAGATATCGGTAGCGGAAAAAACATTCAGTACTTC
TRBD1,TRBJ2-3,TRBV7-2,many,CASSLAPGTGRVNTQYF,TGTGCCAGCAGCTTAGCACCAGGGACAGGGAGGGTGAATACGCAGTATTTT
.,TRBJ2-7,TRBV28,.,CASSARVGPGSYEQYF,TGTGCCAGCAGCGCCCGAGTGGGTCCTGGCTCCTACGAGCAGTACTTC
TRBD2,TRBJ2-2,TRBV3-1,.,CASSLGLAGGELFF,TGTGCCAGCAGCCTGGGACTAGCGGGAGGGGAGCTGTTTTTT
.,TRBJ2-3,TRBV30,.,CAWSVSWSPSDTQYF,TGTGCCTGGAGTGTGTCGTGGTCCCCATCGGATACGCAGTATTTT
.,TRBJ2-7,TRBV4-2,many,CASSQDRLGLVEQYF,TGTGCCAGCAGCCAAGACCGACTAGGGCTCGTAGAGCAGTACTTC
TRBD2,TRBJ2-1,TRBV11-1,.,CACSLLAGGLFEQFF,TGTGCCTGCAGTTTACTAGCGGGAGGTTTGTTTGAGCAGTTCTTC
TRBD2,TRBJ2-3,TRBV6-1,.,CASSEFRLAGVTDTQYF,TGTGCCAGCAGTGAATTCCGACTAGCGGGAGTCACAGATACGCAGTATTTT
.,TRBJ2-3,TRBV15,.,CATSIRYPSTDTQYF,TGTGCCACCAGCATCAGATATCCATCCACAGATACGCAGTATTTT
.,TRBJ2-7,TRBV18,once,CASSPFAGDSYEQYF,TGTGCCAGCTCACCATTCGCTGGGGATTCCTACGAGCAGTACTTC
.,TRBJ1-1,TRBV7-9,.,CASSLINTEAFF,TGTGCCAGCAGCTTAATAAACACTGAAGCTTTCTTT
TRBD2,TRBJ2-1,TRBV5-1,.,CASSYLTSGSVNEQFF,TGCGCCAGCAGCTACCTCACTAGCGGGAGTGTCAATGAGCAGTTCTTC
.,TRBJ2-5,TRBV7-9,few,CAIGEGLLQEQYF,TGTGCCATCGGAGAGGGTTTGCTGCAAGAGCAGTACTTC
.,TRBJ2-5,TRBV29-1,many,CSVELAGTETQYF,TGCAGCGTTGAACTGGCAGGAACGGAGACCCAGTACTTC
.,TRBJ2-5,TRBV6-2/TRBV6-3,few,CASSTLSGRTSGETQYF,TGTGCCAGCAGCACCCTTAGCGGACGAACCTCCGGAGAGACCCAGTACTTC